Below, 5 T cell receptor beta chains from the same sample are listed, as sequenced in a study of cytomegalovirus exposure and HLA in healthy donors. The PCR made use of 60 Vbeta and 13 Jbeta primers. Here immunoSEQ multiplex PCR was the method, and the copy in TCRdb shows in-frame clones only, minus some. Counted here are some 100,000 clones, about 75% occurring once; the ten biggest clones make up under 5.5%. The source material was PBMCs. These receptors all stem from a woman between 18 and 30 years old in good health and CMV-seropositive.

CDR3 residues: CASSLILAGDADTQYF. In nucleotides, the CDR3 is TGTGCCAGCAGCTTAATACTAGCGGGAGACGCAGATACGCAGTATTTT. The chain employs TRBV11-1 and TRBJ2-3; 11 bases are a match to TRBD2. Germline-derived CDR1 and CDR2 are SGHAT and FQDESV (reference sequence). The V and J ends lost 2 bases and 4 bases, in that order; junction bases with no gene match: 5. The CDR3 consists of 16 residues.

This chain links TRBV18 with TRBJ2-7; D remains unclear. Germline loops: CDR1 KGHSH, CDR2 LQKENI. This CDR3 is built from 12 residues. Trimming took 5 bases from V and 4 from J, leaving 9 bases between them. As DNA, the CDR3 is TGTGCCAGCTCAACGGAGTCTTACGAGCAGTACTTC. Its translation: CASSTESYEQYF.

The chain recombines TRBV25-1 with TRBJ2-1, with no clear D. The CDR3 contains 14 residues. Trimming shortened V by 4 bases and J by 10 bases, and 17 bases separated the two germline ends. Germline V gives CDR1 MGHDK, CDR2 SYGVNS. The CDR3 loop reads CASSGLTLEREQFF. The CDR3 nucleotides are TGTGCCAGCAGTGGGCTTACCCTAGAACGCGAGCAGTTCTTC.

This CDR3 reads CASSQRSGTGNGYTF. The CDR3 DNA reads as TGCGCCAGCAGCCAACGGTCCGGGACAGGGAATGGCTACACCTTC. The chain is built from TRBV4-1 and TRBJ1-2, with 9 bases lining up with TRBD1. Trimming took 2 bases from V and 6 from J; bases not matched to a gene: 7. The germline V gene encodes CDR1 MGHRA and CDR2 YSYEKL. The CDR3 consists of 15 residues.

The J gene is TRBJ2-2, the V gene TRBV2; TRBD2 matches 7 bases. This CDR3 is 13 amino acids long. V shed 10 bases, J shed 7 bases, and the junction held 9 bases outside the gene matches. The germline gives CDR1 SNHLY, CDR2 FYNNEI. CDR3 region: CANSGSGVGELFF. The CDR3 DNA sequence: TGTGCCAATTCAGGGAGCGGGGTCGGGGAGCTGTTTTTT. Full variable domain (remainder filled in from reference TRBV2 and TRBJ2-2): EPEVTQTPSHQVTQMGQEVILRCVPISNHLYFYWYRQILGQKVEFLVSFYNNEISEKSEIFDDQFSVERPDGSNFTLKIRSTKLEDSAMYFCANSGSGVGELFFGEGSRLTVL.